These T cell receptor beta chains were read from a single sample in a study of cytomegalovirus exposure and HLA in healthy donors. Clones were sequenced by immunoSEQ multiplex PCR, and TCRdb holds only the in-frame ones, with some missing. The listing records about 77,000 clones. Sequenced sample: PBMCs. The receptors shown here come from a man aged 50 to 59 in good health and CMV-seropositive. Each CDR3 is given without its conserved first and last residue. D genes are given only for firm matches.

d_gene | j_gene | v_gene | CDR3aa
NA | TRBJ2-2 | TRBV7-3 | ASSPGETELF
NA | TRBJ1-1 | TRBV5-1 | ASSLPFEGVNTEAF
TRBD2 | TRBJ2-2 | TRBV11-2 | ASSGLAGGLGRAGELF
NA | TRBJ1-3 | TRBV9 | ASSVTMAGAGNTIY
NA | TRBJ2-5 | TRBV29-1 | SVEGARTFQETQY
TRBD2 | TRBJ2-1 | TRBV18 | ASSSASGSYNEQF
NA | TRBJ2-5 | TRBV7-2 | ASSQDTGEETQY
TRBD1 | TRBJ1-1 | TRBV7-9 | ASSPLYRGNTEAF
TRBD1 | TRBJ2-7 | TRBV7-9 | ASSLGRGQGFEYEQY
TRBD1 | TRBJ1-6 | TRBV9 | ASSPTGQNSPLH
TRBD1 | TRBJ1-1 | TRBV6-6 | ASEGARTEAF
TRBD1 | NA | TRBV4-1 | ASSLVGQYYEQY
TRBD2 | TRBJ2-3 | TRBV27 | ASSLNHGGRDTQY
NA | TRBJ2-7 | TRBV23-1 | ASSRTGSYEQY
TRBD2 | TRBJ2-3 | TRBV7-2 | ASSPGLGTDTQY
NA | TRBJ2-7 | TRBV18 | ASSPAAELSAEQY
TRBD1 | TRBJ2-1 | TRBV5-4 | ASSLLTGGREQF
NA | TRBJ1-6 | TRBV4-1 | ASSPERRTAYNSPLH
NA | TRBJ2-1 | TRBV28 | ASSASWGVNNEQF
NA | TRBJ2-5 | TRBV7-8 | ASTRSGSGETQY
TRBD2 | TRBJ2-5 | TRBV18 | ASSLDGGIAGRQETQY
NA | TRBJ1-1 | TRBV7-9 | ASSPTPGQPEAF
TRBD1 | TRBJ1-2 | TRBV6-5 | ASHPRTGGNGYT
TRBD2 | TRBJ2-7 | TRBV5-1 | ASSLMTSGRGNAYEQY
NA | TRBJ2-7 | TRBV20-1 | STGRPYEQY
NA | TRBJ1-3 | TRBV5-1 | ASSLGSSGNTIY